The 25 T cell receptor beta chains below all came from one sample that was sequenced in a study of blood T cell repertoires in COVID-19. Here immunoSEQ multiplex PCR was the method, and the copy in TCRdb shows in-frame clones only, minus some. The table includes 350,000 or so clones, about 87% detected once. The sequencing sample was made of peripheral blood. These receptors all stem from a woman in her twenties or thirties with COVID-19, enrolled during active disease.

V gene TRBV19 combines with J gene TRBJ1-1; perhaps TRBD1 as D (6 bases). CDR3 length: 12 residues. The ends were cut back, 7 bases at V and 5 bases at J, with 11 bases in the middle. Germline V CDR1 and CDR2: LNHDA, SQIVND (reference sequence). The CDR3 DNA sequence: TGTGCCAGTATCAGGGGCTGGACTGAAGCTTTCTTT. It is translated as CASIRGWTEAFF.

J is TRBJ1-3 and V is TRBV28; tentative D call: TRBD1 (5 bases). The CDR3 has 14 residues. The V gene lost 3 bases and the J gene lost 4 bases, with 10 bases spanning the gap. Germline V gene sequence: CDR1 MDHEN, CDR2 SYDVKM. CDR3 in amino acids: CASSFSGYGNTIYF. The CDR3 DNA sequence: TGTGCCAGCAGTTTCTCAGGGTACGGAAACACCATATATTTT. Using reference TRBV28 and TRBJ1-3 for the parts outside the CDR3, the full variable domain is DVKVTQSSRYLVKRTGEKVFLECVQDMDHENMFWYRQDPGLGLRLIYFSYDVKMKEKGDIPEGYSVSREKKERFSLILESASTNQTSMYLCASSFSGYGNTIYFGEGSWLTVV.

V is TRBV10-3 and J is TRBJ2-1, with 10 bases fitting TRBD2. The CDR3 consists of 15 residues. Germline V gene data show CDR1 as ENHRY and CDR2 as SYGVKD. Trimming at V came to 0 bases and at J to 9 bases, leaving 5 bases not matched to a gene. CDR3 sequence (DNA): TGTGCCATCAGTGAGTCCAGCGGGGGGGAGGGTGAGCAGTTCTTC. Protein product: CAISESSGGEGEQFF.

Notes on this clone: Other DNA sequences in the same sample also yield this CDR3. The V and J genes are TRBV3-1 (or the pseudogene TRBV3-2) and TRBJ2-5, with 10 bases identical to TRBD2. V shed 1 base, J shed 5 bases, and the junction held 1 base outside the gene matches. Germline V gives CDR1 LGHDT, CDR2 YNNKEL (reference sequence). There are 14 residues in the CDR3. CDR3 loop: CASSQGSGGETQYF. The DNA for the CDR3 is TGTGCCAGCAGCCAAGGTAGCGGGGGGGAGACCCAGTACTTC.

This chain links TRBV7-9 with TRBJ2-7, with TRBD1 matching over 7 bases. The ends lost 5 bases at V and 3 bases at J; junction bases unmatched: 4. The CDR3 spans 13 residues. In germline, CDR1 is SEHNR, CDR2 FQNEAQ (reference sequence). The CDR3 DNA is TGTGCCAGCAGCCCCGGGACAGACTACGAGCAGTACTTC. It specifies CASSPGTDYEQYF.

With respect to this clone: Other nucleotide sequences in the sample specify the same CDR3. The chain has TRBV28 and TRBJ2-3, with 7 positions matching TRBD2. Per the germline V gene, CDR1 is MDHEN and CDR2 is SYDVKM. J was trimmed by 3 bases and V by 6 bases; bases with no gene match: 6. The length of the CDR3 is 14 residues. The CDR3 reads CASSPGGRTDTQYF. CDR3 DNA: TGTGCCAGCAGCCCCGGGGGGAGGACAGATACGCAGTATTTT.

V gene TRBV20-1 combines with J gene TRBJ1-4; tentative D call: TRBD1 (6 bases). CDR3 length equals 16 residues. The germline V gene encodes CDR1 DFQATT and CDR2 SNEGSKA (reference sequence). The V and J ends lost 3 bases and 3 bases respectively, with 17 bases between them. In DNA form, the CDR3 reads TGCAGTGCTAGTCGCCCCGGGACAAGAGCTAATGAAAAACTGTTTTTT. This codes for CSASRPGTRANEKLFF.

CDR3 in DNA: TGTGCCAGCCGAGGCTCGGAAGCTGAAGCTTTCTTT. Its translation: CASRGSEAEAFF. V and J are TRBV6-4 and TRBJ1-1, with D unresolved. This CDR3 is 12 amino acids long. Germline V gives CDR1 MRHNA, CDR2 SNTAGT. The ends were cut back, 8 bases at V and 6 bases at J, with 13 bases in the middle.

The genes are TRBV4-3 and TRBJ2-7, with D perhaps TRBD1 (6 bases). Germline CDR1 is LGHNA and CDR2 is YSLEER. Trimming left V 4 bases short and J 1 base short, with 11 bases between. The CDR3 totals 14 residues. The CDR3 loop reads CASSRNTGSYEQYF. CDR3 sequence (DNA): TGCGCCAGCAGCCGTAATACAGGGTCCTACGAGCAGTACTTC.

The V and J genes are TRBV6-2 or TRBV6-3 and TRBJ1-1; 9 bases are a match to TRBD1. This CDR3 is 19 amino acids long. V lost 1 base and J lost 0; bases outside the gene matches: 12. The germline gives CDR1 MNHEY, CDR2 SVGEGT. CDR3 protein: CASSYLASWDRALNTEAFF. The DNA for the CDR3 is TGTGCCAGCAGTTACTTGGCCAGCTGGGACAGGGCTTTGAACACTGAAGCTTTCTTT.

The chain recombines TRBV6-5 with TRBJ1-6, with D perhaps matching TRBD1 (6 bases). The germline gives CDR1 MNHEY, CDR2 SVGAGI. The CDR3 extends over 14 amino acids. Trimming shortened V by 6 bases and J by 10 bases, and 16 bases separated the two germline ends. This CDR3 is CASRTTGLGSPLHF. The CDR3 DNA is TGTGCCAGCAGGACAACAGGGTTAGGATCACCCCTCCACTTT.

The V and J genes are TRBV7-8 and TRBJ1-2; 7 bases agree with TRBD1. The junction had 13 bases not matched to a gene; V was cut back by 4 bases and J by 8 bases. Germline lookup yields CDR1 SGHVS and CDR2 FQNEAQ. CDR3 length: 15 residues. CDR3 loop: CASSSRKGALEGYTF. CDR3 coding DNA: TGTGCCAGCAGCTCGAGAAAGGGGGCCTTAGAGGGCTACACCTTC.

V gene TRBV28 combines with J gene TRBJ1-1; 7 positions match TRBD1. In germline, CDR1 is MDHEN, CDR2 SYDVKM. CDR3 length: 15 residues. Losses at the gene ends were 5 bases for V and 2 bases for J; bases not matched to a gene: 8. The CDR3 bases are TGTGCCAGCAGTCTCCTCCAGGGGGGTAACACTGAAGCTTTCTTT. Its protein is CASSLLQGGNTEAFF. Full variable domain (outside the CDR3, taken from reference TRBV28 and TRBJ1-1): DVKVTQSSRYLVKRTGEKVFLECVQDMDHENMFWYRQDPGLGLRLIYFSYDVKMKEKGDIPEGYSVSREKKERFSLILESASTNQTSMYLCASSLLQGGNTEAFFGQGTRLTVV.

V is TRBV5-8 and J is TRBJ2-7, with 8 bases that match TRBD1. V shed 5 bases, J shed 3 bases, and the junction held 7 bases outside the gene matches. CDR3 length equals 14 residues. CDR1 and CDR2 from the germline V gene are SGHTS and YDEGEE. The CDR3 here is CASSPGTGNYEQYV. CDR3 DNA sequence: TGTGCCAGCAGTCCCGGGACAGGAAACTACGAGCAGTACGTC.

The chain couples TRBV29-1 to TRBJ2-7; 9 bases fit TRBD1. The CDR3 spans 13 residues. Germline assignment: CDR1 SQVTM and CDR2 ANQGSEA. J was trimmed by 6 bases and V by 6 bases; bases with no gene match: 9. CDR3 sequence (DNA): TGCAGCGTCAGGGTGGGACAGGGACCCGAGCAGTACTTC. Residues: CSVRVGQGPEQYF.

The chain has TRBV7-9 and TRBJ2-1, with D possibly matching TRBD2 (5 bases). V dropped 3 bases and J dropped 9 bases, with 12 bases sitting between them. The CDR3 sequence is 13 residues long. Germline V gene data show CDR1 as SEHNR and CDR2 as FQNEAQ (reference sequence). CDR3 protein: CASSLGDRSEQFF. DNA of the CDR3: TGTGCCAGCAGCTTGGGAGATAGGAGTGAGCAGTTCTTC.

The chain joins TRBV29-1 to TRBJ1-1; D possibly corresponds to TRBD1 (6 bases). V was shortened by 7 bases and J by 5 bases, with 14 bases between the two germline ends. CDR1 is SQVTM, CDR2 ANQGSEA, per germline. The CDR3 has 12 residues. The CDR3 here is CSARSGDTEAFF. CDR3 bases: TGCAGCGCCCGATCAGGGGATACTGAAGCTTTCTTT.

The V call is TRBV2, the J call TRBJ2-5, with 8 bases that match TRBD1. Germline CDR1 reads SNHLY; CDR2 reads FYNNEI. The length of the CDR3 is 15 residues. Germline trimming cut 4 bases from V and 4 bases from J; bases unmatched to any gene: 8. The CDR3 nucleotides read TGTGCCAGCAGTGGGTGGCAGGGGGCGCGAGAGACCCAGTACTTC. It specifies CASSGWQGARETQYF. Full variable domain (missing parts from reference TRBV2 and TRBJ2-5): EPEVTQTPSHQVTQMGQEVILRCVPISNHLYFYWYRQILGQKVEFLVSFYNNEISEKSEIFDDQFSVERPDGSNFTLKIRSTKLEDSAMYFCASSGWQGARETQYFGPGTRLLVL.

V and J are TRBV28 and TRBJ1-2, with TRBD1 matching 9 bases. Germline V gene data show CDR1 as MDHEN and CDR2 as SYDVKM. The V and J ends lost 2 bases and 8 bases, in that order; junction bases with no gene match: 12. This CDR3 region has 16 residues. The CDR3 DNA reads TGTGCCAGCAGTTTAAGGACAGGGGCCTTCCAGAAGGGCTACACCTTC. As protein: CASSLRTGAFQKGYTF.

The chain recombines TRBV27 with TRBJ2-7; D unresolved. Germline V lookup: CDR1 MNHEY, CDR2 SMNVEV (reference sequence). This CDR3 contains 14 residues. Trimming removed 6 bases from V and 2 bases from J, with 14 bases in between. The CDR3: CASSPKGAPYEQYV. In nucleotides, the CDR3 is TGTGCCAGCAGCCCCAAAGGAGCACCCTACGAGCAGTACGTC.

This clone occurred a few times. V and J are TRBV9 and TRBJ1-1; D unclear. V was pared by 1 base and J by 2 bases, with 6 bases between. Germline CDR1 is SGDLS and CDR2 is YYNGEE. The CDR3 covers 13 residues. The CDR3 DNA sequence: TGTGCCAGCAGCGTAACGGTCAACACTGAAGCTTTCTTT. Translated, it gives CASSVTVNTEAFF.

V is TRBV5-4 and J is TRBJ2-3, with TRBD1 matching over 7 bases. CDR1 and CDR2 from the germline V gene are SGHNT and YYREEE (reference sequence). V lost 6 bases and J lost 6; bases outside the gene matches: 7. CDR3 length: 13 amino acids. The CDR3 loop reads CASTNSTGDTQYF. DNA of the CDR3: TGTGCCAGCACCAACTCGACAGGGGATACGCAGTATTTT.

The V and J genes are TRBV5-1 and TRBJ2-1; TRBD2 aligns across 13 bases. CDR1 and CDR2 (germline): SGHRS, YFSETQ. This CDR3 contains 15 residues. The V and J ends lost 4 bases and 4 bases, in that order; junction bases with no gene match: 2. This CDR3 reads CASSPGLAGYNEQFF. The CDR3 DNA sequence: TGCGCCAGCAGCCCGGGACTAGCGGGGTACAATGAGCAGTTCTTC.

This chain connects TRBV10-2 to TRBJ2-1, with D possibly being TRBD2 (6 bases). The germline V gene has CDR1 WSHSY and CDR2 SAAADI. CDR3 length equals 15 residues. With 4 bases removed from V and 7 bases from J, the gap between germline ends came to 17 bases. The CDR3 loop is CASSGGLIELNEQFF. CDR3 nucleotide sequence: TGCGCCAGCAGTGGGGGACTCATCGAACTTAATGAGCAGTTCTTC.

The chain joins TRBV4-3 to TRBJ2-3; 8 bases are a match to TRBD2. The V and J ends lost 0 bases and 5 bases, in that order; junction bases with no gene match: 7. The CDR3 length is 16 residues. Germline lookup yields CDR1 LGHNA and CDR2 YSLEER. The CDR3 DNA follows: TGCGCCAGCAGCCAAGAACGACGGGGGGGCATAGATACGCAGTATTTT. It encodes CASSQERRGGIDTQYF.